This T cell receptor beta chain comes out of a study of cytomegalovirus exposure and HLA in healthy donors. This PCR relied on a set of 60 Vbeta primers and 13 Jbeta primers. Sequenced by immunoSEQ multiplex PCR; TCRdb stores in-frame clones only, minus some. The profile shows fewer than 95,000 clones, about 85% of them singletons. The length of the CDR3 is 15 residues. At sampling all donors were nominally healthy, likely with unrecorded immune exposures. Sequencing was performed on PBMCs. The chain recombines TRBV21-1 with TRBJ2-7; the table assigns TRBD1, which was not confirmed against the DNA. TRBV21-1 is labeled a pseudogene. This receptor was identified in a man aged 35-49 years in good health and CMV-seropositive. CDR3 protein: CASSKVVKGAYEQYF. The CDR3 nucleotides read TGTGCCAGCAGCAAAGTCGTGAAGGGGGCATACGAGCAGTACTTC.